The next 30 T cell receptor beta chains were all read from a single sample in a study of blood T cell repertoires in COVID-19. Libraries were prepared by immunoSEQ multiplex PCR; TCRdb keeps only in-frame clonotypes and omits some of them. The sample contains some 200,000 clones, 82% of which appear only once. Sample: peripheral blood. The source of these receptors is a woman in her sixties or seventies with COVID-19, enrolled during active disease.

The CDR3 loop reads CASSFTNSPLHF. For the CDR3, the DNA is TGTGCCAGCAGTTTTACAAATTCACCCCTCCACTTT. The J gene is TRBJ1-6, the V gene TRBV28, with no clear D. This CDR3 region has 12 residues. V was trimmed by 3 bases and J by 7 bases, leaving 4 bases between them. Germline values: CDR1 MDHEN, CDR2 SYDVKM.

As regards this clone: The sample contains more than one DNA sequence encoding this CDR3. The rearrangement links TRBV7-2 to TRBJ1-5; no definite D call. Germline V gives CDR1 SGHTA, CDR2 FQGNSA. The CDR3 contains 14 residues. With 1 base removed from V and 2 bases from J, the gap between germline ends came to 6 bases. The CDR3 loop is CASSLDPGNQPQHF. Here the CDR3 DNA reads TGTGCCAGCAGCTTAGATCCGGGCAATCAGCCCCAGCATTTT.

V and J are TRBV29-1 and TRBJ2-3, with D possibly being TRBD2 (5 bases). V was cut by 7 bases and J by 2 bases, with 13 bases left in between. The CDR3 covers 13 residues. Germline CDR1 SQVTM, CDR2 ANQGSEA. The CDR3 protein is CSDSSGFTDTQYF. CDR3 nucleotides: TGCAGCGACTCCAGCGGATTCACAGATACGCAGTATTTT.

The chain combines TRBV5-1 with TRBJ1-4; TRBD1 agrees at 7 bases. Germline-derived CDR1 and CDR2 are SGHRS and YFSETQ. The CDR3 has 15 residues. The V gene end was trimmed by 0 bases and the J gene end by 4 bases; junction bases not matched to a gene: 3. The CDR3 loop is CASSLAGTVNEKLFF. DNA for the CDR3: TGCGCCAGCAGCTTGGCCGGGACAGTTAATGAAAAACTGTTTTTT.

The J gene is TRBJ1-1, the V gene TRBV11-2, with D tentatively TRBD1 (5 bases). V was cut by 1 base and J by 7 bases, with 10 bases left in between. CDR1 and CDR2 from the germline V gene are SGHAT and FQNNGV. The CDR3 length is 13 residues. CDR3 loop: CASSLGFRDEAFF. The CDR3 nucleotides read TGTGCCAGCAGCTTAGGGTTCAGGGATGAAGCTTTCTTT.

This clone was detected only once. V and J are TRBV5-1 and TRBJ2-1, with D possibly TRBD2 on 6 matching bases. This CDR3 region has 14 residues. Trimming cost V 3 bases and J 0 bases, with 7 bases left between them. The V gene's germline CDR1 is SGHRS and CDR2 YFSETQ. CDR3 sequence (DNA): TGCGCCAGCAGCTCCGGGGGCTCCTACAATGAGCAGTTCTTC. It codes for CASSSGGSYNEQFF.

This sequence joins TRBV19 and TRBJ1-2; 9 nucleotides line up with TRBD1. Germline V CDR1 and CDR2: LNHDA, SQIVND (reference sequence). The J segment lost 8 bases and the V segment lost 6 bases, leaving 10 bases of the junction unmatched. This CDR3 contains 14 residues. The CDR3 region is CASRADRGKGGYTF. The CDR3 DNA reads TGTGCCAGTAGAGCGGACAGGGGAAAAGGAGGCTACACCTTC.

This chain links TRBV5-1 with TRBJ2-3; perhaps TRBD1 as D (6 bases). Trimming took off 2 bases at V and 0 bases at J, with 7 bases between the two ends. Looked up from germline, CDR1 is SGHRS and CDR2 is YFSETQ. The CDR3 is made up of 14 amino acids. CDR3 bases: TGCGCCAGCAGCTTACAGGGTAGCACAGATACGCAGTATTTT. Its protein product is CASSLQGSTDTQYF.

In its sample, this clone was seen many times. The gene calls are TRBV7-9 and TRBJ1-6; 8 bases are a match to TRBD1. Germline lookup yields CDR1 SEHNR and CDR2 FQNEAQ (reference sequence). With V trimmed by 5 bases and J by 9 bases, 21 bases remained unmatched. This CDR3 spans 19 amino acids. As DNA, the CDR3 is TGTGCCAGCAGCAGAATTGCGGGACAGGCGAATAACTGGGGTTCACCCCTCCACTTT. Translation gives CASSRIAGQANNWGSPLHF.

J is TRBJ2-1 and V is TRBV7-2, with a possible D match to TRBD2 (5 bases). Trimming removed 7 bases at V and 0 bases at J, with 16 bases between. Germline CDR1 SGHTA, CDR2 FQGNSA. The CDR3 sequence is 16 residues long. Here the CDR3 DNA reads TGTGCCAGCAACCGTCGGGATAAGGCCTCCTACAATGAGCAGTTCTTC. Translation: CASNRRDKASYNEQFF.

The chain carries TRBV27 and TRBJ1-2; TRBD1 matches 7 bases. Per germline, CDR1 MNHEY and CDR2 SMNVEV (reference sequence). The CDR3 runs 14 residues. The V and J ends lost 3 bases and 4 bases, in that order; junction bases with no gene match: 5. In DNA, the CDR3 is TGTGCCAGCAGTTTCCGACAGGGCAGCTATGGCTACACCTTC. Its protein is CASSFRQGSYGYTF.

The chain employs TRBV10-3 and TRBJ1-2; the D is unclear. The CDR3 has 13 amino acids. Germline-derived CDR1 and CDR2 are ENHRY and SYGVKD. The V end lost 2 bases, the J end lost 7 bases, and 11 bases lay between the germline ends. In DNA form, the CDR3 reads TGTGCCATCAGTGAGACCAGAGGAGGTGGCTACACCTTC. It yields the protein CAISETRGGGYTF.

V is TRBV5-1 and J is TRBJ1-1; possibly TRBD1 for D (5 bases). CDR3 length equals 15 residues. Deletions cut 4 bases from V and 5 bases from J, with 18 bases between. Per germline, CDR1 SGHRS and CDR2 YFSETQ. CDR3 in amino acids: CASSPWDSRTTEAFF. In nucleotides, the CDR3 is TGCGCCAGCAGCCCCTGGGACTCCCGCACTACTGAAGCTTTCTTT.

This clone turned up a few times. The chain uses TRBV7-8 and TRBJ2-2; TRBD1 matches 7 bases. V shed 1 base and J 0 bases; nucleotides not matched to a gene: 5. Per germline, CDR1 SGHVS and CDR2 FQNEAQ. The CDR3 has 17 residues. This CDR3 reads CASSLVSGQSNTGELFF. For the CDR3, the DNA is TGTGCCAGCAGCTTAGTTTCGGGACAGTCGAACACCGGGGAGCTGTTTTTT.

CDR3 DNA sequence: TGTGCCAGCAGTTACTCGAGAGGCGCAGGGGGCTCTGAAGCTTTCTTT. It yields the protein CASSYSRGAGGSEAFF. V gene TRBV6-5 combines with J gene TRBJ1-1; 8 bases line up with TRBD1. There are 16 residues in the CDR3. Per germline, CDR1 MNHEY and CDR2 SVGAGI. J lost 6 bases, V lost 0 bases, and 9 bases had no gene match.

The CDR3 bases are TGTGCCAGCAGTAGGGCTGGCAAGGGGGAAAAACTGTTTTTT. Translation: CASSRAGKGEKLFF. The chain combines TRBV27 with TRBJ1-4; maybe TRBD1 (5 bases). V dropped 5 bases and J dropped 8 bases, with 15 bases sitting between them. This CDR3 is built from 14 residues. Germline V lookup: CDR1 MNHEY, CDR2 SMNVEV (reference sequence).

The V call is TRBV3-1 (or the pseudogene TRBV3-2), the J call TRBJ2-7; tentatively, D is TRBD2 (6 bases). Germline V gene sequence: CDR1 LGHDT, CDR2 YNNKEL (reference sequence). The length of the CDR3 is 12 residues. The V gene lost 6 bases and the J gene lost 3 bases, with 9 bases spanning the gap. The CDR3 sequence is CASRGLDYEQYF. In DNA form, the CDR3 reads TGTGCCAGCAGGGGACTGGACTACGAGCAGTACTTC.

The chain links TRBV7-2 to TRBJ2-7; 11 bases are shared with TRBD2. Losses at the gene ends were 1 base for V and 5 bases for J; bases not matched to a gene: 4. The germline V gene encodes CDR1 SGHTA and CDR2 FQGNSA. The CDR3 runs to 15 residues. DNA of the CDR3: TGTGCCAGCAGCTTAGTCCTAGCGGGAGGCAACGAGCAGTACTTC. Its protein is CASSLVLAGGNEQYF.

The CDR3 DNA sequence: TGTGCCAGCAGTTTAGACAGCTTCATTTATGGCTACACCTTC. This translates into CASSLDSFIYGYTF. J is TRBJ1-2 and V is TRBV28; TRBD1 is a possible D gene (5 bases). V was trimmed by 2 bases and J by 5 bases, leaving 12 bases between them. The CDR3 contains 14 residues. Germline V CDR1 and CDR2: MDHEN, SYDVKM.

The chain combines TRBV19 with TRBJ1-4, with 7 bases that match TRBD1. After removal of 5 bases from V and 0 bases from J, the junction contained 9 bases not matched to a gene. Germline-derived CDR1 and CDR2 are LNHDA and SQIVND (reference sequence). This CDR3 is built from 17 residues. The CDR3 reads CASSFPGQPATNEKLFF. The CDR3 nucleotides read TGTGCCAGTAGTTTTCCGGGACAGCCTGCAACTAATGAAAAACTGTTTTTT.

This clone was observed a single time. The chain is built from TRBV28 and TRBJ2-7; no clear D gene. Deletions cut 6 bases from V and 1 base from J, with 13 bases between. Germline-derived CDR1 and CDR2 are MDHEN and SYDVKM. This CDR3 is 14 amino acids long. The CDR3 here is CASSLLRGSYEQYF. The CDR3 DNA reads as TGTGCCAGCAGCCTCCTTCGCGGTTCCTACGAGCAGTACTTC.

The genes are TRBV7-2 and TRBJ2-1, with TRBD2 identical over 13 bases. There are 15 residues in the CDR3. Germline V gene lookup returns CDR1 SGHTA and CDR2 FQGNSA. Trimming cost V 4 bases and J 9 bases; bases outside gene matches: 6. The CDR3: CASSSGLAGVREQFF. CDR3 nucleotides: TGTGCCAGCAGCTCCGGACTAGCGGGAGTGCGTGAGCAGTTCTTC.

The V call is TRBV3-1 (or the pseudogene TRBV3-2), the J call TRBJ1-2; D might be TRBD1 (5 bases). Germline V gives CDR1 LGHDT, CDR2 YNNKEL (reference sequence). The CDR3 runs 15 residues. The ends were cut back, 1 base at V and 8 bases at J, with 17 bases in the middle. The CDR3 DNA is TGTGCCAGCAGCCAAGGACCGCGGGGGGAGGGCGGCTACACCTTC. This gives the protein CASSQGPRGEGGYTF.

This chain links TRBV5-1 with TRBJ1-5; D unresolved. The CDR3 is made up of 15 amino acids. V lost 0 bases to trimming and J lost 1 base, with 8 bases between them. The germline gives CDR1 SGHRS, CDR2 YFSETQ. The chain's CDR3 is CASSLGAVSNQPQHF. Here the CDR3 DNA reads TGCGCCAGCAGCTTGGGTGCAGTAAGCAATCAGCCCCAGCATTTT.

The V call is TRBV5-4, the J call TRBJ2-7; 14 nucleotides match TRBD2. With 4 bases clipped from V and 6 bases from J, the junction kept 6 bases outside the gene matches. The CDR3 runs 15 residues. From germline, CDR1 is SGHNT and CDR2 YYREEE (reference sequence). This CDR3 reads CASSPGGLAGVEQYF. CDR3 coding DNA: TGTGCCAGCAGCCCGGGGGGACTAGCGGGAGTCGAGCAGTACTTC.

CDR3 amino acids: CASRAERGPRLETQYF. CDR3 nucleotides: TGTGCCAGCAGGGCAGAGCGGGGACCAAGATTAGAGACCCAGTACTTC. The chain links TRBV25-1 to TRBJ2-5; 7 bases map to TRBD2. CDR1 and CDR2 (germline): MGHDK, SYGVNS. The CDR3 runs to 16 residues. V dropped 6 bases and J dropped 4; count of bases not matched to a gene: 14.

This CDR3 is CASGRYGGNEKLFF. CDR3 coding DNA: TGTGCCAGCGGACGATATGGAGGGAATGAAAAACTGTTTTTT. The rearrangement uses TRBV9 and TRBJ1-4; no clear D. With 7 bases removed from V and 5 bases from J, the gap between germline ends came to 15 bases. The CDR3 consists of 14 residues. CDR1 and CDR2 (germline): SGDLS, YYNGEE.

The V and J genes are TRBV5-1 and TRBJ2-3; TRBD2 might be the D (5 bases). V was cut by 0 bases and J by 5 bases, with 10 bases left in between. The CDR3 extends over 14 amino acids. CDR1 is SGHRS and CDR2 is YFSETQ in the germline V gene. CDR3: CASSLGLPRDTQYF. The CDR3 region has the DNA TGCGCCAGCAGCTTGGGACTACCAAGAGATACGCAGTATTTT.

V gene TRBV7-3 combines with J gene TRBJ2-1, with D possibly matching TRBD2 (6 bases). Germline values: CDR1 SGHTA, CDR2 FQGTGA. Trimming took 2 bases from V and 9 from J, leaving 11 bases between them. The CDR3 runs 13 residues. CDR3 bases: TGTGCCAGCAGCTTAGGCGGGGTGAGTGAGCAGTTCTTC. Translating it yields CASSLGGVSEQFF. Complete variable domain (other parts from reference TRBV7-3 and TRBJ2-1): GAGVSQTPSNKVTEKGKYVELRCDPISGHTALYWYRQSLGQGPEFLIYFQGTGAADDSGLPNDRFFAVRPEGSVSTLKIQRTERGDSAVYLCASSLGGVSEQFFGPGTRLTVL.

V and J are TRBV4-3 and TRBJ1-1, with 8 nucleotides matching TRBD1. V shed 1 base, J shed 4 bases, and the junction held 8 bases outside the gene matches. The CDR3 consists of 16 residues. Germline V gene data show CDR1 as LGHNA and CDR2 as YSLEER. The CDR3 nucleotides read TGCGCCAGCAGCCAAGCGAGGACAGGGTTTGGCACTGAAGCTTTCTTT. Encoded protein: CASSQARTGFGTEAFF.